The 14 T cell receptor beta chains below all came from one sample that was sequenced in a study of OX40 agonist ivuxolimab in advanced cancers. Assay used: immunoSEQ multiplex PCR; TCRdb lists only in-frame clones, some missing. Of about 40,000 clones in the sample, 86% were seen once. The material was CD4+ or CD8+ T cells sorted from blood, obtained in a trial of the OX40 agonist ivuxolimab. The receptors here all came from an adult with an advanced solid tumor such as melanoma, head and neck, liver or kidney cancer.

The gene calls are TRBV7-9 and TRBJ1-2, with 10 bases lining up with TRBD1. With 1 base clipped from V and 2 bases from J, the junction kept 4 bases outside the gene matches. CDR3 size: 16 residues. Germline loops: CDR1 SEHNR, CDR2 FQNEAQ (reference sequence). CDR3: CASSLGDRGLNYGYTF. Written as DNA, the CDR3 is TGTGCCAGCAGCTTAGGGGACAGGGGACTAAACTATGGCTACACCTTC.

The chain carries TRBV5-8 and TRBJ1-4; no clear D. There are 15 residues in the CDR3. Germline V gene data show CDR1 as SGHTS and CDR2 as YDEGEE. Trimming cost V 5 bases and J 13 bases, with 24 bases left between them. CDR3 nucleotides: TGTGCCAGCAGTCTCTGGGCGGGCTCCCGCGACGGACTGTTTTTT. This translates into CASSLWAGSRDGLFF.

This clone has just one count. The chain joins TRBV9 to TRBJ2-3, with D possibly being TRBD1 or TRBD2 (5 bases each). This CDR3 spans 17 amino acids. CDR1 is SGDLS and CDR2 is YYNGEE in the germline V gene. Deletions cut 0 bases from V and 6 bases from J, with 20 bases between. The DNA for the CDR3 is TGTGCCAGCAGCGTAGAGGGTAGTGGGGGTTCTTGGGATACGCAGTATTTT. It encodes CASSVEGSGGSWDTQYF.

The CDR3 loop reads CASRRIETQYF. In DNA form, the CDR3 reads TGTGCCAGCAGGAGGATCGAGACCCAGTACTTC. The rearrangement joins TRBV2 to TRBJ2-5; D is unclear. The germline V and J ends were trimmed by 6 bases and 5 bases, with 7 bases remaining between them. Germline V gene data show CDR1 as SNHLY and CDR2 as FYNNEI. The CDR3 runs to 11 residues. Looking up the rest from reference TRBV2 and TRBJ2-5 gives the full variable domain: EPEVTQTPSHQVTQMGQEVILRCVPISNHLYFYWYRQILGQKVEFLVSFYNNEISEKSEIFDDQFSVERPDGSNFTLKIRSTKLEDSAMYFCASRRIETQYFGPGTRLLVL.

This clone has more than one count but fewer than ten. The chain employs TRBV9 and TRBJ1-2; D unresolved. The germline gives CDR1 SGDLS, CDR2 YYNGEE. With 3 bases removed from V and 5 bases from J, the gap between germline ends came to 8 bases. CDR3 size: 12 residues. The CDR3 DNA follows: TGTGCCAGCAGCGCCGATAAGTATGGCTACACCTTC. Its translation is CASSADKYGYTF.

The chain carries TRBV4-1 and TRBJ2-1; D assignment may be TRBD1 or TRBD2 (5 bases each). V was clipped by 4 bases and J by 9 bases, with 19 bases between them. CDR1 is MGHRA and CDR2 is YSYEKL in the germline V gene. The CDR3 totals 15 residues. This CDR3 is CASSPLVGVGPEQFF. In DNA form, the CDR3 reads TGCGCCAGCAGCCCTTTAGTGGGGGTTGGACCTGAGCAGTTCTTC.

CDR3 DNA: TGCGCCAGCAGCTTCCGGGACAGGGCTATCGGGGAGCTGTTTTTT. Protein: CASSFRDRAIGELFF. The gene calls are TRBV5-1 and TRBJ2-2; 9 nucleotides agree with TRBD1. J gave up 7 bases and V 2 bases, and 6 bases lay outside the gene matches. The germline V gene has CDR1 SGHRS and CDR2 YFSETQ. The CDR3 length is 15 residues.

CDR3 coding DNA: TGTGCCAGCAGCCAAGATTATAGACAGACCAAATGGGATGGCTACACCTTC. Protein product: CASSQDYRQTKWDGYTF. V is TRBV14 and J is TRBJ1-2; a possible D gene is TRBD1 (5 bases). CDR3 size: 17 residues. From germline, CDR1 is SGHDN and CDR2 FVKESK. V lost 0 bases, J lost 6 bases, and 20 bases lay in between.

V is TRBV6-6 and J is TRBJ2-3; D is perhaps TRBD2 (5 bases). The germline V gene has CDR1 MNHNY and CDR2 SVGAGI (reference sequence). The CDR3 length is 12 residues. Trimming took off 6 bases at V and 6 bases at J, with 10 bases between the two ends. CDR3 nucleotides: TGTGCCAGCAGCAACGGACTGGATACGCAGTATTTT. Translated, it gives CASSNGLDTQYF.

The chain links TRBV7-6 to TRBJ2-1; either TRBD1 or TRBD2 may supply D (5 bases each). The CDR3 is 13 amino acids. V lost 5 bases and J lost 8, with 13 bases in between. Germline values: CDR1 SGHVS, CDR2 FNYEAQ. The CDR3 sequence is CASSPGAVYEQFF. DNA for the CDR3: TGTGCCAGCAGCCCCGGGGCCGTCTATGAGCAGTTCTTC.

In this sample, this clone turned up once. The chain couples TRBV4-3 to TRBJ1-6, with D perhaps TRBD1 (5 bases). This CDR3 region has 17 residues. The V gene lost 1 base and the J gene lost 2 bases, with 12 bases spanning the gap. CDR1 LGHNA and CDR2 YSLEER come from the germline V gene. The CDR3 region has the DNA TGCGCCAGCAGCCAAGGTGGGGGTGGGACCTATAATTCACCCCTCCACTTT. Its protein product is CASSQGGGGTYNSPLHF.

The gene calls are TRBV7-2 and TRBJ2-6; D is unclear. This CDR3 has 16 amino acids. Trimming stripped 5 bases from V and 1 base from J, with 12 bases between. The germline gives CDR1 SGHTA, CDR2 FQGNSA. The CDR3 region has the DNA TGTGCCAGCAGCCTGATAGGCGGTTCTGGGGCCAACGTCCTGACTTTC. Translating it yields CASSLIGGSGANVLTF. Supplemented by reference TRBV7-2 and TRBJ2-6, the full variable domain reads GAGVSQSPSNKVTEKGKDVELRCDPISGHTALYWYRQSLGQGLEFLIYFQGNSAPDKSGLPSDRFSAERTGGSVSTLTIQRTQQEDSAVYLCASSLIGGSGANVLTFGAGSRLTVL.

This clone was counted a single time. This rearrangement joins TRBV7-9 to TRBJ2-5, with D perhaps matching TRBD2 (6 bases). Germline V CDR1 and CDR2: SEHNR, FQNEAQ (reference sequence). The CDR3 totals 13 residues. V lost 4 bases and J lost 5, with 11 bases in between. The DNA for the CDR3 is TGTGCCAGCAGCTCGACTAGTTACGAGACCCAGTACTTC. Translating gives CASSSTSYETQYF.

The V and J genes are TRBV6-5 and TRBJ2-2; TRBD2 might be the D (7 bases). The ends were cut back, 0 bases at V and 6 bases at J, with 11 bases in the middle. Germline V gene data show CDR1 as MNHEY and CDR2 as SVGAGI. The CDR3 has 15 residues. The chain's CDR3 is CASSYSEGGSGELFF. DNA of the CDR3: TGTGCCAGCAGTTACTCGGAGGGGGGGTCCGGGGAGCTGTTTTTT.